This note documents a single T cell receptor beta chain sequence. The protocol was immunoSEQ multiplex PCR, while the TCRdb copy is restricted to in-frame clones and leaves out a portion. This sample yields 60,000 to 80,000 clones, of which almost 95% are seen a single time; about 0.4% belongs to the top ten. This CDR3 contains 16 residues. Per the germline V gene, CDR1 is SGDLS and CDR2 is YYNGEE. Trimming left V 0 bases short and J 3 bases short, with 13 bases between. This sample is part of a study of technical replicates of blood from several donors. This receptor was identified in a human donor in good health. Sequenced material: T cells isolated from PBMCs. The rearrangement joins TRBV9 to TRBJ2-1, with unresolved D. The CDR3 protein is CASSVAVSAYYNEQFF. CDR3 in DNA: TGTGCCAGCAGCGTAGCTGTCAGCGCTTACTACAATGAGCAGTTCTTC.